This TCR beta chain was captured in a study of OX40 agonist ivuxolimab in advanced cancers. The germline gives CDR1 SGHNT, CDR2 YYREEE (reference sequence). The germline V and J ends were trimmed by 2 bases and 9 bases, with 17 bases remaining between them. This CDR3 is built from 14 residues. Measured with immunoSEQ multiplex PCR; TCRdb has only the in-frame clones, and not every one. The sample has roughly 80,000 clones, roughly 93% seen once; the top ten hold 6.2%. The material sequenced was CD4+ or CD8+ T cells sorted from blood, taken in a trial of the OX40 agonist ivuxolimab. V is TRBV5-4 and J is TRBJ2-5, with D possibly called TRBD1 or TRBD2 (6 bases each). This receptor was identified in an adult with an advanced solid tumor such as melanoma, head and neck, liver or kidney cancer. CDR3 DNA: TGTGCCAGCAGCTTAGGGGGGATCTCGAGGGCCCAGTACTTC. The encoded protein is CASSLGGISRAQYF.